Below, 26 T cell receptor beta chains from the same sample are listed, as sequenced in a study of shared clonotypes between healthy human individuals. Some clones are missing from TCRdb's copy, which holds only in-frame ones; the method was immunoSEQ multiplex PCR. The sample yields some 1,400,000 clones, over 95% seen once. Input material: naive CD4+ T cells sorted from blood. As to subset: CD45RA+ positively selected. The receptors stem from a man aged 30 to 39 in good health.

The rearrangement joins TRBV11-2 to TRBJ1-2; D gene ambiguous. Germline V CDR1 and CDR2: SGHAT, FQNNGV. The V gene lost 1 base and the J gene lost 4 bases, with 13 bases spanning the gap. The CDR3 loop spans 15 amino acids. The CDR3 reads CASSLVRGTGYGYTF. The CDR3 DNA is TGTGCCAGCAGCTTAGTCCGGGGAACGGGCTATGGCTACACCTTC.

This sequence joins TRBV9 and TRBJ1-1; no clear D gene. Trimming cost V 4 bases and J 3 bases, with 19 bases left between them. Germline V gene data show CDR1 as SGDLS and CDR2 as YYNGEE. The CDR3 is made up of 16 amino acids. In DNA form, the CDR3 reads TGTGCCAGCAGCCCGCGATACTACCCCTGGGACACTGAAGCTTTCTTT. Its protein is CASSPRYYPWDTEAFF.

The chain joins TRBV28 to TRBJ2-3, with TRBD1 identical over 9 bases. The J segment lost 2 bases and the V segment lost 4 bases, leaving 4 bases of the junction unmatched. This CDR3 has 15 residues. The germline V gene encodes CDR1 MDHEN and CDR2 SYDVKM. CDR3 amino acids: CASSYRGRNTDTQYF. DNA of the CDR3: TGTGCCAGCAGTTACAGGGGGCGGAACACAGATACGCAGTATTTT.

This chain connects TRBV1 to TRBJ2-1; TRBD2 was called by the table and not checked on the DNA. TRBV1 is marked as a pseudogene. The CDR3 is 15 amino acids. For the CDR3, the DNA is TGCACCAGCAATCACCTAGCGGAAGCTAAGAATGAGCAGTTCTTC. Its protein product is CTSNHLAEAKNEQFF.

The chain couples TRBV7-9 to TRBJ1-4; TRBD1 might be the D (5 bases). Germline CDR1 and CDR2: SEHNR and FQNEAQ (reference sequence). The CDR3 extends over 11 amino acids. V was clipped by 8 bases and J by 8 bases, with 9 bases between them. The CDR3: CASQGNEKLFF. CDR3 coding DNA: TGTGCCAGCCAGGGAAACGAAAAACTGTTTTTT.

The chain carries TRBV28 and TRBJ2-6; no definite D call. This CDR3 has 13 amino acids. The germline V gene has CDR1 MDHEN and CDR2 SYDVKM. V lost 7 bases, J lost 4 bases, and 8 bases lay in between. In DNA, the CDR3 is TGTGCCAGCACCTCACCCGGGGCCAACGTCCTGACTTTC. Residues: CASTSPGANVLTF.

This chain uses TRBV7-9 with TRBJ1-1; D is unresolved. Germline CDR1 SEHNR, CDR2 FQNEAQ (reference sequence). The CDR3 is made up of 14 amino acids. V shed 1 base and J shed 5 bases, with 11 bases lying between them. CDR3 loop: CASSLDWTGTEAFF. CDR3 DNA sequence: TGTGCCAGCAGCTTAGATTGGACGGGGACTGAAGCTTTCTTT.

V gene TRBV28 combines with J gene TRBJ2-1; possible D gene TRBD2, 5 bases. CDR1 and CDR2 from the germline V gene are MDHEN and SYDVKM. This CDR3 spans 14 amino acids. Trimming cost V 9 bases and J 5 bases, with 17 bases left between them. The CDR3 loop reads CASLGILRNNEQFF. CDR3 bases: TGTGCCAGTCTCGGGATCCTCAGGAACAATGAGCAGTTCTTC.

This rearrangement joins TRBV7-2 to TRBJ1-5; the D gene is possibly TRBD1 (5 bases). With 5 bases removed from V and 9 bases from J, the gap between germline ends came to 11 bases. This CDR3 has 12 amino acids. Germline values: CDR1 SGHTA, CDR2 FQGNSA. CDR3 sequence: CASSAEGRPQHF. CDR3 nucleotide sequence: TGTGCCAGCAGCGCGGAGGGGCGGCCCCAGCATTTT.

J is TRBJ2-7 and V is TRBV9; 7 bases agree with TRBD2. Per germline, CDR1 SGDLS and CDR2 YYNGEE. V lost 2 bases, J lost 6 bases, and 8 bases stayed unmatched. CDR3 length: 14 amino acids. This CDR3 reads CASSVGTKNPEQYF. CDR3 DNA sequence: TGTGCCAGCAGCGTCGGGACTAAAAACCCCGAGCAGTACTTC. Complete variable domain (other parts from reference TRBV9 and TRBJ2-7): DSGVTQTPKHLITATGQRVTLRCSPRSGDLSVYWYQQSLDQGLQFLIQYYNGEERAKGNILERFSAQQFPDLHSELNLSSLELGDSALYFCASSVGTKNPEQYFGPGTRLTVT.

This chain joins TRBV9 and TRBJ2-3; D not resolved. V shed 0 bases and J shed 6 bases, with 11 bases lying between them. CDR3 length: 14 amino acids. The germline V gene has CDR1 SGDLS and CDR2 YYNGEE. The CDR3 region is CASSVARKEDTQYF. Here the CDR3 DNA reads TGTGCCAGCAGCGTAGCCCGAAAGGAGGATACGCAGTATTTT. Full variable domain (missing parts from reference TRBV9 and TRBJ2-3): DSGVTQTPKHLITATGQRVTLRCSPRSGDLSVYWYQQSLDQGLQFLIQYYNGEERAKGNILERFSAQQFPDLHSELNLSSLELGDSALYFCASSVARKEDTQYFGPGTRLTVL.

The DNA of the CDR3 is TGTGCCAGCTCACCAGGGGATACCGGGGAGCTGTTTTTT. Its protein product is CASSPGDTGELFF. The chain uses TRBV18 and TRBJ2-2; D is uncertain. V was pared by 2 bases and J by 5 bases, with 6 bases between. CDR3 length: 13 residues. From germline, CDR1 is KGHSH and CDR2 LQKENI.

The V call is TRBV7-6, the J call TRBJ2-1; D is uncertain. V lost 2 bases to trimming and J lost 10 bases, with 12 bases between them. Germline V gene lookup returns CDR1 SGHVS and CDR2 FNYEAQ. The CDR3 length is 13 residues. The CDR3 bases are TGTGCCAGCAGCTTAAGGTTTGGTGGAGAGCAGTTCTTC. Translation gives CASSLRFGGEQFF.

This clone was seen a single time. This specimen includes other DNA sequences encoding the same CDR3. V gene TRBV9 combines with J gene TRBJ2-7; TRBD2 matches at 9 bases. V was clipped by 0 bases and J by 7 bases; unmatched bases: 2. The CDR3 has 13 residues. Germline lookup yields CDR1 SGDLS and CDR2 YYNGEE. Here the CDR3 DNA reads TGTGCCAGCAGCGTAGGGCTAGCGGGAGAGCAGTACTTC. Translated, it gives CASSVGLAGEQYF.

As to this clone: Within the sample, other DNA sequences also encode this same CDR3. The chain uses TRBV5-1 and TRBJ2-3, with a possible D match to TRBD2 (6 bases). This CDR3 has 14 amino acids. The ends were cut back, 0 bases at V and 6 bases at J, with 11 bases in the middle. Germline CDR1 is SGHRS and CDR2 is YFSETQ. In DNA form, the CDR3 reads TGCGCCAGCAGCTTGGTTATGGGGGGTGATACGCAGTATTTT. Its translation: CASSLVMGGDTQYF.

The rearrangement links TRBV11-3 to TRBJ2-1, with D hard to call. The CDR3 runs 15 residues. CDR1 is SGHNT and CDR2 is YENEEA in the germline V gene. V lost 4 bases to trimming and J lost 5 bases, with 15 bases between them. CDR3: CASSSAGEADNEQFF. CDR3 coding DNA: TGTGCCAGCAGCTCAGCCGGCGAAGCCGACAATGAGCAGTTCTTC.

The chain joins TRBV5-1 to TRBJ2-6; D is unresolved. The V end was cut by 0 bases, the J end by 0 bases, with 10 bases between. Germline V gives CDR1 SGHRS, CDR2 YFSETQ. The length of the CDR3 is 17 residues. Written as DNA, the CDR3 is TGCGCCAGCAGCTTGGGACGGTCTGCCTCTGGGGCCAACGTCCTGACTTTC. Translated, it gives CASSLGRSASGANVLTF.

The chain has TRBV7-9 and TRBJ1-5; perhaps TRBD1 as D (5 bases). V was shortened by 1 base and J by 0 bases, with 13 bases between the two germline ends. This CDR3 region has 17 residues. Looked up from germline, CDR1 is SEHNR and CDR2 is FQNEAQ (reference sequence). The CDR3 reads CASSLGGDWVSNQPQHF. The CDR3 DNA reads as TGTGCCAGCAGCTTAGGAGGGGACTGGGTTAGCAATCAGCCCCAGCATTTT.

The chain joins TRBV10-3 to TRBJ2-7, with a weak D call TRBD1 (6 bases). Trimming stripped 4 bases from V and 1 base from J, with 11 bases between. Germline CDR1 reads ENHRY; CDR2 reads SYGVKD. The CDR3 has 14 residues. CDR3 sequence reads: CAISAGDRSYEQYF. For the CDR3, the DNA is TGTGCCATCAGTGCAGGGGATCGGTCCTACGAGCAGTACTTC.

Of note for this clone: Other DNA sequences in this sample translate to the same CDR3. The chain carries TRBV28 and TRBJ2-5; no reliable D call. Trimming shortened V by 3 bases and J by 4 bases, and 3 bases separated the two germline ends. CDR1 is MDHEN, CDR2 SYDVKM, per germline. The CDR3 sequence is 11 residues long. CDR3 sequence (DNA): TGTGCCAGCAGTTTGGCAGAGACCCAGTACTTC. It translates to CASSLAETQYF.

About this clone itself: The same CDR3 also results from other DNA sequences found in this sample. The gene calls are TRBV5-1 and TRBJ2-3; no clear D. Trimming cost V 0 bases and J 5 bases, with 7 bases left between them. The germline gives CDR1 SGHRS, CDR2 YFSETQ. The CDR3 is 13 residues long. The CDR3 here is CASSLALGDTQYF. In DNA, the CDR3 is TGCGCCAGCAGCTTGGCGCTTGGAGATACGCAGTATTTT.

This chain uses TRBV10-3 with TRBJ2-5, with D maybe TRBD1 (7 bases). CDR3 length: 14 residues. The V end was cut by 4 bases, the J end by 3 bases, with 12 bases between. Germline V lookup: CDR1 ENHRY, CDR2 SYGVKD. The CDR3 nucleotides read TGTGCCATCAGTGCCACAGGGGAGGAAGAGACCCAGTACTTC. Its translation is CAISATGEEETQYF.

The chain has TRBV5-1 and TRBJ1-5, with D hard to call. The ends were cut back, 4 bases at V and 6 bases at J, with 20 bases in the middle. The germline gives CDR1 SGHRS, CDR2 YFSETQ. This CDR3 comprises 16 residues. CDR3 amino acids: CASSLFEGQVGQPQHF. CDR3 nucleotide sequence: TGCGCCAGCAGCCTATTTGAGGGCCAGGTGGGTCAGCCCCAGCATTTT.

The chain is built from TRBV6-6 and TRBJ2-1, with 10 bases matching TRBD2. In germline, CDR1 is MNHNY, CDR2 SVGAGI (reference sequence). The length of the CDR3 is 16 residues. The J segment lost 7 bases and the V segment lost 6 bases, leaving 12 bases of the junction unmatched. CDR3 sequence: CASSSGRATLGNEQFF. The CDR3 nucleotides are TGTGCCAGCAGCAGCGGGAGGGCCACTTTGGGTAATGAGCAGTTCTTC.

This clone was seen a single time. The chain recombines TRBV28 with TRBJ1-5, with a weak D call TRBD1 (5 bases). CDR3 length equals 16 residues. Trimming pared 6 bases from V and 2 bases from J, leaving 17 bases between. From germline, CDR1 is MDHEN and CDR2 SYDVKM. The CDR3 is CASRPHAGGGNQPQHF. For the CDR3, the DNA is TGTGCCAGCAGGCCCCACGCGGGGGGGGGCAATCAGCCCCAGCATTTT.

In DNA form, the CDR3 reads TGTGCCAGCAGTGCCTGGACAGGGTCCACCGGGGAGCTGTTTTTT. Amino acid sequence: CASSAWTGSTGELFF. This chain uses TRBV2 with TRBJ2-2; 8 bases fit TRBD1. Germline CDR1 SNHLY, CDR2 FYNNEI. CDR3 length: 15 residues. Losses at the gene ends were 4 bases for V and 4 bases for J; bases not matched to a gene: 5. Combining the CDR3 with reference TRBV2 and TRBJ2-2 gives the whole variable domain EPEVTQTPSHQVTQMGQEVILRCVPISNHLYFYWYRQILGQKVEFLVSFYNNEISEKSEIFDDQFSVERPDGSNFTLKIRSTKLEDSAMYFCASSAWTGSTGELFFGEGSRLTVL.